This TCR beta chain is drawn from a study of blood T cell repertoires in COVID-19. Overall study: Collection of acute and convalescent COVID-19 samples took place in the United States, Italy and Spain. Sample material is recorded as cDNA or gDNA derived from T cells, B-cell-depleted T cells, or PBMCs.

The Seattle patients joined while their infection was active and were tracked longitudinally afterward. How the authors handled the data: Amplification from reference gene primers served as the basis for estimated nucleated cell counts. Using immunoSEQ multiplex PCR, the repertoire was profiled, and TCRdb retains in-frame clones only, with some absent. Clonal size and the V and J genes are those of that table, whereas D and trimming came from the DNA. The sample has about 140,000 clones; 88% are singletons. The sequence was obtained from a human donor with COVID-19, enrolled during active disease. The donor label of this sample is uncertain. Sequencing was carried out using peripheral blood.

The DNA for the CDR3 is TGTGCCAGTAGTATAGATCTTGAGTATGGCTACACCTTC. Its translation: CASSIDLEYGYTF. This chain links TRBV19 with TRBJ1-2; no clear D. Per germline, CDR1 LNHDA and CDR2 SQIVND (reference sequence). CDR3 length: 13 residues. With 0 bases removed from V and 5 bases from J, the gap between germline ends came to 7 bases.